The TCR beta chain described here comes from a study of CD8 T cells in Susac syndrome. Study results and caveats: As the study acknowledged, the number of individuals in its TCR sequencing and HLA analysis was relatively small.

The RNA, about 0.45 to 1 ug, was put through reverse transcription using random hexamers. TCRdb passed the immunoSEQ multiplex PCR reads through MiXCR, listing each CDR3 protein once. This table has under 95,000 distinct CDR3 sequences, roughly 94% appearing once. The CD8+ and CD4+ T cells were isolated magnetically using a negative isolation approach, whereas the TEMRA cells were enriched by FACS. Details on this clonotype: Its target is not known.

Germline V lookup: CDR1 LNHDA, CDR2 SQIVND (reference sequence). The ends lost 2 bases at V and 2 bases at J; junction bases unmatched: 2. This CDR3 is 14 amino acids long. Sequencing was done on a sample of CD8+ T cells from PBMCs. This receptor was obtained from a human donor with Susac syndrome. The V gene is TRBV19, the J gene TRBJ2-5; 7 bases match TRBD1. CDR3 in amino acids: CASSIWGQQETQYF. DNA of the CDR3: TGTGCCAGTAGTATATGGGGACAGCAAGAGACCCAGTACTTC. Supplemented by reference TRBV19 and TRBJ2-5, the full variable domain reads DGGITQSPKYLFRKEGQNVTLSCEQNLNHDAMYWYRQDPGQGLRLIYYSQIVNDFQKGDIAEGYSVSREKKESFPLTVTSAQKNPTAFYLCASSIWGQQETQYFGPGTRLLVL.